The sample holds many counts of the clone carrying this T cell receptor beta chain. RNA transcripts provided the template for amplifying TCR beta CDR3 regions. First-round RT-PCR used HTBI primers; second-round multiplex PCR followed. TCRdb re-called the multiplex PCR reads with MiXCR, one entry per CDR3 protein. The sample contains a few hundred thousand distinct CDR3 sequences, about 18% of which appear only once. This entry belongs to a study of Graves' ophthalmopathy and Graves' hyperthyroidism. Study context: Peripheral blood samples were taken at initial diagnosis, before any treatment.

The CDR3 runs 15 residues. Trimming removed 7 bases from V and 0 bases from J, with 13 bases in between. Germline CDR1 MDHEN, CDR2 SYDVKM. Hyperthyroidism patients were newly diagnosed, ill under 2 months, and aged 18 to 65 years. The evidence that diagnosis relied on was clinical symptoms, serum thyroxine, TRAb, thyroid ultrasound and orbital computed tomography. The source is an adult woman with stable Graves' hyperthyroidism. The gene calls are TRBV28 and TRBJ1-5, with D perhaps TRBD1 (5 bases). Sequenced: peripheral blood. The CDR3 here is CASNTKGYSNQPQHF. The CDR3 coding sequence is TGTGCCAGCAATACCAAGGGGTATAGCAATCAGCCCCAGCATTTT. The variable domain in full, completed from reference TRBV28 and TRBJ1-5, reads DVKVTQSSRYLVKRTGEKVFLECVQDMDHENMFWYRQDPGLGLRLIYFSYDVKMKEKGDIPEGYSVSREKKERFSLILESASTNQTSMYLCASNTKGYSNQPQHFGDGTRLSIL.